This T cell receptor beta chain was recorded in a study of T cell responses to AZD1222 COVID-19 vaccine (dated by TCRdb to the early 2020s). About the full investigation: TCR sequencing covered more than 230 trial participants: 200 to 210 given two doses of AZD1222 and 26 given two doses of MenACWY control vaccine. Trial participants were enrolled into age subgroups of 18-55, 56-69 and 70-plus years, which contained approximately 150, 28 and 58 TCR-sequenced participants, respectively.

This specimen's time point label, interpreted: about 28 days (+/-7) after the second vaccine dose. AZD1222 recipients whose second dose came at about 4 weeks and those whose second dose came at about 12 weeks were combined into one group, since spike-specific TCR depth and breadth did not differ between the two schedules. Vaccinee samples came from UK trials COV001 and COV002, including a single-blind randomized controlled phase 2/3 trial of AZD1222 (ChAdOx1 nCoV-19) in healthy adults. For TCRbeta chain sequencing, PBMC samples were collected from trial participants at day 0 and at day 28 after the second dose. From the germline V gene (reference sequence), CDR1 is LGHDT and CDR2 is YNNKEL. The CDR3 has 13 amino acids, counting the end cysteine and phenylalanine. Solely the CDR3 DNA is kept, with 39 bases framed from the first base. V is cut by 4 bases and J by 8 bases, and the space between the germline ends is 14 bases.

Remarks on this clone: The antigen it binds to is not known. The sample holds no much larger clone one base away, and base qualities are not on file.

Findings and caveats that apply to the study as a whole: After two AZD1222 doses, spike-specific TCR breadth and depth were significantly higher than at day 0 and than in MenACWY recipients. In the small 56-69-year group, the increase in depth fell short of significance, most likely because of low power. Conclusions about previously exposed vaccinees are limited because only a handful of AZD1222 recipients were SARS-CoV-2 seropositive at baseline. Because no day 14 peak-response samples were available, repertoires were characterized only after the peak T cell response. Participants were mostly white British and included more females than males, and it was suggested by the authors that clonal diversity may have been underestimated. The whole spike protein was spanned by vaccine-associated CD4 TCRs, and dominant responses were seen in regions 160-218 and 743-854. Reportedly, almost half of the unique spike-specific TCRs recognized epitopes lying outside the regions that are mutated in the B.1.351 and B.1.1.7 variants.

The CDR3 regions of human TCRbeta chains were analyzed by immunosequencing. As for how the authors treated the data: TCRs in the repertoires were compared against a reference library of SARS-CoV-2-specific TCRs that had been generated with the MIRA antigen-specificity platform. Breadth was defined as the fraction of unique TCRs that were SARS-CoV-2-associated. Depth was defined as the fraction of total T cells that were SARS-CoV-2-associated. Using the MIRA data, every spike-specific TCR was mapped to the spike region that the TCR reacted to and assigned to either a CD4 or a CD8 class. Log10-transformed breadth and depth values were compared by one-way ANOVA with Sidak's multiple comparisons tests. Sourced from immuneACCESS, this table was stored by TCRdb with only in-frame sequences that have V and J called. A share of the clones is absent; for the studies checked, an unresolved V gene accounts for under half, and the remainder has no known explanation. The V and J calls and clone size were taken over from that table, and D and trimming were inferred from the DNA. The sample profile shows around 130,000 clones; approximately 86% of them were found once. 2.5% to 3.5% of the sample belongs to the ten largest clones.

Sequencing used peripheral blood, obtained 28 days after the second AZD1222 dose. Recombination joined TRBV3-1 (or the pseudogene TRBV3-2) with TRBJ1-2, and the D gene may be TRBD1, 5 bases matching. This receptor was obtained from an adult who received the AZD1222 COVID-19 vaccine. DNA sequence: TGTGCCAGCAGCCCGGTGTGGGGGAAGGGCTACACCTTC. This codes for CASSPVWGKGYTF.